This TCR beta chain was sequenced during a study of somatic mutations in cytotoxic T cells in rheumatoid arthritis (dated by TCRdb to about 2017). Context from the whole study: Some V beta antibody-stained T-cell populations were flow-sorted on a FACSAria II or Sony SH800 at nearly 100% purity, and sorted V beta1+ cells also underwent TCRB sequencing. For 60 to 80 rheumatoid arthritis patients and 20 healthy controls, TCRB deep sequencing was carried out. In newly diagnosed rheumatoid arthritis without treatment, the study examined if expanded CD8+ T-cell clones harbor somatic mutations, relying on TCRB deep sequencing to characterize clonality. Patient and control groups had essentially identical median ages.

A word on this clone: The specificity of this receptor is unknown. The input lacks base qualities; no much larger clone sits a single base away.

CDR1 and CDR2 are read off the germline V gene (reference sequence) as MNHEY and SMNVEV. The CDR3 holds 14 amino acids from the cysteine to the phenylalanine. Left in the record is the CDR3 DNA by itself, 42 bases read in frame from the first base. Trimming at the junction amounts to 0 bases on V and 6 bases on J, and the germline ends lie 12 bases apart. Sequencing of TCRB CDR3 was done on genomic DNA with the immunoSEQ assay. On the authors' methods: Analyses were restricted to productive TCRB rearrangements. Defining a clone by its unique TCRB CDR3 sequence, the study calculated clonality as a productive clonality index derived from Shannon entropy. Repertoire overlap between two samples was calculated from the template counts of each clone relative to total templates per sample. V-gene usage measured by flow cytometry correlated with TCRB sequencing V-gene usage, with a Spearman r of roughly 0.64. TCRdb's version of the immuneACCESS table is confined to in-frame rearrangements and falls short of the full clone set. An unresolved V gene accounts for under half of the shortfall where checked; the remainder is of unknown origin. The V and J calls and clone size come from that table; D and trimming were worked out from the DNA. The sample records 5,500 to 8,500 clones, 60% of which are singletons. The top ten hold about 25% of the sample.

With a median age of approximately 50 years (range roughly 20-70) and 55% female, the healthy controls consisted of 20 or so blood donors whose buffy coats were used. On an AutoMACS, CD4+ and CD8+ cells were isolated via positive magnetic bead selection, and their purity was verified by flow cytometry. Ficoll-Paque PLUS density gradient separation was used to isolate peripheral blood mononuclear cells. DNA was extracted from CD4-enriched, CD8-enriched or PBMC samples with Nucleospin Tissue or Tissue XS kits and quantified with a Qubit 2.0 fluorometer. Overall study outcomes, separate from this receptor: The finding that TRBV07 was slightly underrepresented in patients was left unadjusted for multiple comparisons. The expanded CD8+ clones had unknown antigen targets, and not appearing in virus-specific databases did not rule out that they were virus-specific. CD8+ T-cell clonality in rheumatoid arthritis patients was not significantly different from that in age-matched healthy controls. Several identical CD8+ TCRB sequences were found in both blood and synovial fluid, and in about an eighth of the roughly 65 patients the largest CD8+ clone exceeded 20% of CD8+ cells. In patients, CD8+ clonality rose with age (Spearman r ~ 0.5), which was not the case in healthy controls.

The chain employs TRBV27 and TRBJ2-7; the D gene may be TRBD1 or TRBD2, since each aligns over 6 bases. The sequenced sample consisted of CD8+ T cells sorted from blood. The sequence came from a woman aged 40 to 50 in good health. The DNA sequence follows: TGTGCCAGCAGTTTATCGCAACAGGGAGGCGAGCAGTACTTC. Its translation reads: CASSLSQQGGEQYF.